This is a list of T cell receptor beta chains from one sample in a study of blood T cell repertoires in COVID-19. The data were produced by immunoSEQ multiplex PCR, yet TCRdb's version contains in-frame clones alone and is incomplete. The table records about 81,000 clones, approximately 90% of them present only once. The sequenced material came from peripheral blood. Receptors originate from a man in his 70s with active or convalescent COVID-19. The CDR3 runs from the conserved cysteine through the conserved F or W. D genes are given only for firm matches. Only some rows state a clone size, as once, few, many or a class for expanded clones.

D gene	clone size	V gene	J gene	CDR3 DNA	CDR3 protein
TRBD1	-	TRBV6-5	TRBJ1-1	TGTGCCAGCAGTTACTTAGGACAGGGTTCGGGCACTGAAGCTTTCTTT	CASSYLGQGSGTEAFF
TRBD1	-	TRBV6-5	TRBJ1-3	TGTGCCAGCAGTTACCCGGGGACAGTCTCTGGAAACACCATATATTTT	CASSYPGTVSGNTIYF
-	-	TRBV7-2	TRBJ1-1	TGTGCCAGCAGCTTAGGGTCGGCAGGGAGGACTGAAGCTTTCTTT	CASSLGSAGRTEAFF
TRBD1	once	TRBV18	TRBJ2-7	TGTGCCAGCTCACCAGTACAGGGGGGCGGCGAGCAGTACTTC	CASSPVQGGGEQYF
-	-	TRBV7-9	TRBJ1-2	TGTGCCAGCAACCAAATCGGGACTTCTGGCTACACCTTC	CASNQIGTSGYTF
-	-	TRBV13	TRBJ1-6	TGTGCCAGCAGCTCTTTGACACTGAGCTCCTATAATTCACCCCTCCACTTT	CASSSLTLSSYNSPLHF
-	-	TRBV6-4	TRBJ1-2	TGTGCCAGCAGTGACAGCAACTATGGCTACACCTTC	CASSDSNYGYTF
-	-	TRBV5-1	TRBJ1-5	TGCGCCAGCAGCGTTGACACTTCTCGACGCAATCAGCCCCAGCATTTT	CASSVDTSRRNQPQHF
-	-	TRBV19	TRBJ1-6	TGTGCCAGTAGTACCTGGAGCTCCTATAATTCACCCCTCCACTTT	CASSTWSSYNSPLHF
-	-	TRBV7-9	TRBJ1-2	TGTGCCAGCAGCTTAGTCGGTCAGGGAGGTGGCTACACCTTC	CASSLVGQGGGYTF
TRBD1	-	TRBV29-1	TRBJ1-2	TGCAGCGCATTGGACAGGGTTTATGGCTACACCTTC	CSALDRVYGYTF
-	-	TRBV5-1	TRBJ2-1	TGCGCCAGCAGCTTGAGGGACAACGTCGCCTCCTCGCAGTTCTTC	CASSLRDNVASSQFF
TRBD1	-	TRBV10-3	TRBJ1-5	TGTGCCATCAGACAGGGGGCAGGTCAGCCCCAGCATTTT	CAIRQGAGQPQHF
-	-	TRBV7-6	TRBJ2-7	TGTGCCAGCAGCCCGACGGCGGCGGGTTTGGACGAGCAGTACTTC	CASSPTAAGLDEQYF
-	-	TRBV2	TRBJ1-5	TGTGCCAGCGGAGTCATCTTATGGCAGCCCCAGCATTTT	CASGVILWQPQHF